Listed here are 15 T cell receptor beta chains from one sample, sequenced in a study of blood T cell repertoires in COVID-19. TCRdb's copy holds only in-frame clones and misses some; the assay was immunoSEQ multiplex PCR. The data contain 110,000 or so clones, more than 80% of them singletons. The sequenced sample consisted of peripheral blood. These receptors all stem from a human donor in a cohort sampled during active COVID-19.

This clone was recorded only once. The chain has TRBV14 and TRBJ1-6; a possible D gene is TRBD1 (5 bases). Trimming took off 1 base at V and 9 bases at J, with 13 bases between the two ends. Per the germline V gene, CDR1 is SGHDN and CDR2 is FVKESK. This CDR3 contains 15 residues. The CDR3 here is CASSQAGWGGSPLHF. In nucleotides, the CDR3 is TGTGCCAGCAGCCAAGCGGGGTGGGGGGGTTCACCCCTCCACTTT.

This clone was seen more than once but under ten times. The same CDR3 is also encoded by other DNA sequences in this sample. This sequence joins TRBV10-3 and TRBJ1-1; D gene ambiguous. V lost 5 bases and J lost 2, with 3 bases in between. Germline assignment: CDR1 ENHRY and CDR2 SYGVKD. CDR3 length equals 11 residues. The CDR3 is CAISSNTEAFF. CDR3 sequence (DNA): TGTGCCATCAGTTCTAACACTGAAGCTTTCTTT.

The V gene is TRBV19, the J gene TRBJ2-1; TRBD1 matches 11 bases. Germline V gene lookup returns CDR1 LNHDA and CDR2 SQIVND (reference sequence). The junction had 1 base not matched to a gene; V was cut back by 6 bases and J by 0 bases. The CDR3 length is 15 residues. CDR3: CASSGTGGSYNEQFF. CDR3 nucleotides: TGTGCCAGTAGCGGGACAGGGGGCTCCTACAATGAGCAGTTCTTC. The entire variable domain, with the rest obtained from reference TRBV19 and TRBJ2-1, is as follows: DGGITQSPKYLFRKEGQNVTLSCEQNLNHDAMYWYRQDPGQGLRLIYYSQIVNDFQKGDIAEGYSVSREKKESFPLTVTSAQKNPTAFYLCASSGTGGSYNEQFFGPGTRLTVL.

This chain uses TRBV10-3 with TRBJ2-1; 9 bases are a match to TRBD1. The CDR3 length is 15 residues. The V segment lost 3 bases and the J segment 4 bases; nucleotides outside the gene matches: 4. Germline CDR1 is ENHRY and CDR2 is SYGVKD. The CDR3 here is CAISETGQGYNEQFF. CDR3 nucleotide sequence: TGTGCCATCAGTGAAACGGGACAGGGTTACAATGAGCAGTTCTTC.

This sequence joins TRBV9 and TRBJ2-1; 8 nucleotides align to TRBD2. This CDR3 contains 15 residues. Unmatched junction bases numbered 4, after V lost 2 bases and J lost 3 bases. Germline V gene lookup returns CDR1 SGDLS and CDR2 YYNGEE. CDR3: CASSVQAGDYNEQFF. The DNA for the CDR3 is TGTGCCAGCAGCGTTCAAGCGGGGGACTACAATGAGCAGTTCTTC. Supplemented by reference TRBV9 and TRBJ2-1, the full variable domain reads DSGVTQTPKHLITATGQRVTLRCSPRSGDLSVYWYQQSLDQGLQFLIQYYNGEERAKGNILERFSAQQFPDLHSELNLSSLELGDSALYFCASSVQAGDYNEQFFGPGTRLTVL.

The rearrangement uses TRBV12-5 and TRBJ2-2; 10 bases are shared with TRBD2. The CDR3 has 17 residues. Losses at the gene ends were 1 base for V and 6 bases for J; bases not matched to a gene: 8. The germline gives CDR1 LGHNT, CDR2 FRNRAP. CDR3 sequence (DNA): TGTGCTAGTGGTTTGGAAGGGCTAGCGGGAGCCCCCGGGGAGCTGTTTTTT. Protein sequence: CASGLEGLAGAPGELFF.

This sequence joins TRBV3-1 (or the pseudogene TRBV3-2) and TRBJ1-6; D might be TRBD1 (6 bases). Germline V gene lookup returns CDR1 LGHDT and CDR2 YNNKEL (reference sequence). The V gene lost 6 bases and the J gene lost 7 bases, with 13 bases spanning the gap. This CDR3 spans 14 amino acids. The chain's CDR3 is CASRGAGKNSPLHF. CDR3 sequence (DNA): TGTGCCAGCAGGGGGGCAGGGAAAAATTCACCCCTCCACTTT.

CDR3 sequence reads: CASSLEVTSGPSSYNEQFF. The DNA of the CDR3 is TGTGCCAGCAGCTTAGAGGTGACTAGCGGGCCCAGCTCCTACAATGAGCAGTTCTTC. This chain links TRBV11-3 with TRBJ2-1; 10 nucleotides line up with TRBD2. The CDR3 contains 19 residues. Germline-derived CDR1 and CDR2 are SGHNT and YENEEA. V dropped 0 bases and J dropped 0; count of bases not matched to a gene: 8. The full variable domain, with the rest looked up from reference TRBV11-3 and TRBJ2-1, is EAGVVQSPRYKIIEKKQPVAFWCNPISGHNTLYWYLQNLGQGPELLIRYENEEAVDDSQLPKDRFSAERLKGVDSTLKIQPAELGDSAVYLCASSLEVTSGPSSYNEQFFGPGTRLTVL.

CDR3 sequence: CATQAGDTDTQYF. The CDR3 nucleotides read TGTGCCACCCAAGCGGGTGACACAGATACGCAGTATTTT. This rearrangement joins TRBV10-3 to TRBJ2-3, with a tentative D call TRBD2 (6 bases). The CDR3 length is 13 residues. V was clipped by 10 bases and J by 2 bases, with 13 bases between them. Germline loops: CDR1 ENHRY, CDR2 SYGVKD.

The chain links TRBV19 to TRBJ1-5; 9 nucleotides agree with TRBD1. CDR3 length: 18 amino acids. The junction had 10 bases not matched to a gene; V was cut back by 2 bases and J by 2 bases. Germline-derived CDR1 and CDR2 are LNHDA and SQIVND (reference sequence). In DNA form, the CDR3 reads TGTGCCAGTAGTATATCTCGGGACCGGGACAGGGGCAATCAGCCCCAGCATTTT. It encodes CASSISRDRDRGNQPQHF.

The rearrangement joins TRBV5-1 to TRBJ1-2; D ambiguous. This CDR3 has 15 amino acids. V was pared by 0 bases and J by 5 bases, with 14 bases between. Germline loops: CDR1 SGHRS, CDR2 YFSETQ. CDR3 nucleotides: TGCGCCAGCAGCTTGGGGGGAATTGGGAGTTATGGCTACACCTTC. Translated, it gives CASSLGGIGSYGYTF.

CDR3 bases: TGCGCCAGCAGCTTGGACTCCGGGGCCTACAATGAGCAGTTCTTC. This sequence encodes CASSLDSGAYNEQFF. This chain uses TRBV5-1 with TRBJ2-1; possible D gene TRBD2, 5 bases. The CDR3 has 15 residues. Trimming shortened V by 0 bases and J by 2 bases, and 9 bases separated the two germline ends. The germline V gene encodes CDR1 SGHRS and CDR2 YFSETQ.

DNA for the CDR3: TGTGCCAGCAGCCCTAGGCAGGGGGCGATCTACGAGCAGTACTTC. This codes for CASSPRQGAIYEQYF. V usage is TRBV9 and J usage is TRBJ2-7; 8 bases line up with TRBD1. The V gene's germline CDR1 is SGDLS and CDR2 YYNGEE. The CDR3 runs to 15 residues. Losses at the gene ends were 4 bases for V and 3 bases for J; bases not matched to a gene: 9.

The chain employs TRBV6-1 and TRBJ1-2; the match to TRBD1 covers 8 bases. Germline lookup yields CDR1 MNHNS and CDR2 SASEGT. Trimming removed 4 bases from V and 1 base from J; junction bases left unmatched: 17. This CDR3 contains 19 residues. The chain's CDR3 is CASSVTSGTGVGVNYGYTF. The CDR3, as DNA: TGTGCCAGCAGTGTTACTTCCGGGACAGGAGTTGGGGTTAACTATGGCTACACCTTC.

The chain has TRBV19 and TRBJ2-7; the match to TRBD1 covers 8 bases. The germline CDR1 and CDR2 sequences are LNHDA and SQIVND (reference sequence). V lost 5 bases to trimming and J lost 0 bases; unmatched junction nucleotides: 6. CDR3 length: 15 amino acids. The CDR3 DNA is TGTGCCAGTAGTCCCCGACAGGGGAGCTCCTACGAGCAGTACTTC. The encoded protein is CASSPRQGSSYEQYF.